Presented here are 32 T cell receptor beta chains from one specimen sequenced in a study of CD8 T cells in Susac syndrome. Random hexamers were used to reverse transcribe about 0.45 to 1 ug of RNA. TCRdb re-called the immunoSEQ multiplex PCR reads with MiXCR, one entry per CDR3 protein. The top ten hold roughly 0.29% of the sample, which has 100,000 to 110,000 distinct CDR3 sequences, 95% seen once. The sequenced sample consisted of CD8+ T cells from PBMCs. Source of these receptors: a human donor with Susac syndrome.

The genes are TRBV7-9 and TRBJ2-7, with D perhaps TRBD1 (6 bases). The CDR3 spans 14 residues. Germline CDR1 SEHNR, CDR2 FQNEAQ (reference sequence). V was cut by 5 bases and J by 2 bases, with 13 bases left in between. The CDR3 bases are TGTGCCAGCAGCCCCCGGGACATAACCTACGAGCAGTACTTC. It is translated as CASSPRDITYEQYF.

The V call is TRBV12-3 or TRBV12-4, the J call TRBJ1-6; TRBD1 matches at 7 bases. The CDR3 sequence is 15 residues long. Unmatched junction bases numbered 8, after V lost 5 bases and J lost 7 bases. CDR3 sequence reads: CASSHQGEANSPLHF. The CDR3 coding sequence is TGTGCCAGCAGTCACCAGGGGGAGGCGAATTCACCCCTCCACTTT.

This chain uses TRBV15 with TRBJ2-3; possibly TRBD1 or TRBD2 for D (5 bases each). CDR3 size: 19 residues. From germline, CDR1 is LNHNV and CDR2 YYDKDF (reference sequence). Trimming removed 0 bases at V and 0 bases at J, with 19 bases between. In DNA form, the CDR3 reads TGTGCCACCAGCAGAGATGAGGGGCTAGCCACAACTAGCACAGATACGCAGTATTTT. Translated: CATSRDEGLATTSTDTQYF. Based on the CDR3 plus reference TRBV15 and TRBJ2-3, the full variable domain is DAMVIQNPRYQVTQFGKPVTLSCSQTLNHNVMYWYQQKSSQAPKLLFHYYDKDFNNEADTPDNFQSRRPNTSFCFLDIRSPGLGDTAMYLCATSRDEGLATTSTDTQYFGPGTRLTVL.

The CDR3, as DNA: TGCAGTGCTAGTCTTAGTTCCTCCTATGGCTACACCTTC. Amino acid sequence: CSASLSSSYGYTF. The V gene is TRBV20-1, the J gene TRBJ1-2; no reliable D call. The V end lost 3 bases, the J end lost 4 bases, and 12 bases lay between the germline ends. Germline V gene data show CDR1 as DFQATT and CDR2 as SNEGSKA (reference sequence). CDR3 length: 13 residues.

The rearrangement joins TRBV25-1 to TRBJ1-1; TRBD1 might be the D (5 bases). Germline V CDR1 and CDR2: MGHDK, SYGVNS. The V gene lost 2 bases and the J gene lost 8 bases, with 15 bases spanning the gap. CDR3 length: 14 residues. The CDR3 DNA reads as TGTGCCAGCAGTGAAATAGCGGGAGGGGCCGAAGCTTTCTTT. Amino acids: CASSEIAGGAEAFF.

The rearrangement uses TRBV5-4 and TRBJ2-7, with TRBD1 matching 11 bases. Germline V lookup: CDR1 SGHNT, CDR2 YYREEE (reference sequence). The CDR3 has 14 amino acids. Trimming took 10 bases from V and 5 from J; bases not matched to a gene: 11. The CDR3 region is CAARAGQGGNEQYF. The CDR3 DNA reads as TGTGCCGCAAGGGCGGGACAGGGGGGAAACGAGCAGTACTTC. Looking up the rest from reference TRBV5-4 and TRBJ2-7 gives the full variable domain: ETGVTQSPTHLIKTRGQQVTLRCSSQSGHNTVSWYQQALGQGPQFIFQYYREEENGRGNFPPRFSGLQFPNYSSELNVNALELDDSALYLCAARAGQGGNEQYFGPGTRLTVT.

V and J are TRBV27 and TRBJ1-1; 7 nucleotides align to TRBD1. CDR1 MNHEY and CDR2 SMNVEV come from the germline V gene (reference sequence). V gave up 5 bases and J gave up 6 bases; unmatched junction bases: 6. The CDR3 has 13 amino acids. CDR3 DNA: TGTGCCAGCAGTACCCGAGGGGGCGCTGAAGCTTTCTTT. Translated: CASSTRGGAEAFF.

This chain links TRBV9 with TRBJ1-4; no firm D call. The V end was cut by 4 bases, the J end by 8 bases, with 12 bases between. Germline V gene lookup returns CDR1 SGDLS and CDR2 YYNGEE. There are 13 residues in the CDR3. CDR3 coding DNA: TGTGCCAGCAGCCCACTCACTGGCGAAAAACTGTTTTTT. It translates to CASSPLTGEKLFF.

In DNA form, the CDR3 reads TGTGCCAGCAGTATCTCCGGGACAGACCCCTACGAGCAGTACTTC. This codes for CASSISGTDPYEQYF. The chain links TRBV7-3 to TRBJ2-7; 7 bases agree with TRBD1. Germline V gene sequence: CDR1 SGHTA, CDR2 FQGTGA. The CDR3 sequence is 15 residues long. J lost 2 bases, V lost 6 bases, and 10 bases had no gene match.

This chain's CDR3 is CASSPRTPGNEQYF. The DNA of the CDR3 is TGTGCCAGCTCACCCCGGACACCCGGGAACGAGCAGTACTTC. The chain carries TRBV18 and TRBJ2-7; the D gene could be TRBD1 or TRBD2 (5 bases each). CDR1 and CDR2 from the germline V gene are KGHSH and LQKENI. V was clipped by 3 bases and J by 5 bases, with 14 bases between them. The CDR3 has 14 amino acids.

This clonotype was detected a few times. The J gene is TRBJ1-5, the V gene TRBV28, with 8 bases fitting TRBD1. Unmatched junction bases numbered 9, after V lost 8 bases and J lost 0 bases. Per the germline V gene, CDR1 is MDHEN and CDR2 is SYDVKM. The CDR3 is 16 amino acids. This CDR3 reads CASWTGTWVSNQPQHF. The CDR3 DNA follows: TGTGCCAGCTGGACAGGGACTTGGGTTAGCAATCAGCCCCAGCATTTT.

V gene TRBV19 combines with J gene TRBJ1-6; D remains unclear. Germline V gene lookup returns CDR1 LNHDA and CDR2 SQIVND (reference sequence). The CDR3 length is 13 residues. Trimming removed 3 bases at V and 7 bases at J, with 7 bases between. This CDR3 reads CASSIPGNSPLHF. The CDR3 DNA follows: TGTGCCAGTAGTATTCCGGGAAATTCACCCCTCCACTTT.

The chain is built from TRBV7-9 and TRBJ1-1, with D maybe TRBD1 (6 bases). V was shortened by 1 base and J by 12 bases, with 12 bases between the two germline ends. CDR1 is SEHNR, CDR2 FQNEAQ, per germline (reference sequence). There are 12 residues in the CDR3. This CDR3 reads CASSLGHRDSFF. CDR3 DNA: TGTGCCAGCAGCTTAGGCCACAGGGACTCTTTCTTT.

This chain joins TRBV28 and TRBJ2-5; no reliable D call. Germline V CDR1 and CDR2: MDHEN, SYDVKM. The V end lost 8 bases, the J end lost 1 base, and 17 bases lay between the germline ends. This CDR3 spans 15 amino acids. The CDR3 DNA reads TGTGCCAGCGGGTTCACCGGACCCCTCCAAGAGACCCAGTACTTC. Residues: CASGFTGPLQETQYF.

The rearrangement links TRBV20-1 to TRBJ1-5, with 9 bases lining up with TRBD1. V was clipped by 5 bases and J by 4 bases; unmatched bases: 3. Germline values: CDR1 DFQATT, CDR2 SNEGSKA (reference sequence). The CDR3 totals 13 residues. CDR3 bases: TGCAGTGCTGGGGGGACAGGGAATCAGCCCCAGCATTTT. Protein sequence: CSAGGTGNQPQHF.

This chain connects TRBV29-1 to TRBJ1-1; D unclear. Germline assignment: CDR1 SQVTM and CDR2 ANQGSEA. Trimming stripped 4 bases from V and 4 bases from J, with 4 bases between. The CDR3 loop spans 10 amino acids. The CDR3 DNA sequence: TGCAGCGTTGGGATCACTGAAGCTTTCTTT. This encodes CSVGITEAFF.

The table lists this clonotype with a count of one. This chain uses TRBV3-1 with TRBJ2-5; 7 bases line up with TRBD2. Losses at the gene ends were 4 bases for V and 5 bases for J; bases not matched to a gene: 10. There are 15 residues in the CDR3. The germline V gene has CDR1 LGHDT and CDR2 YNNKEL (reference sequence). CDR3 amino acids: CASSPAAAGSETQYF. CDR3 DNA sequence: TGTGCCAGCAGCCCCGCCGCAGCGGGAAGTGAGACCCAGTACTTC.

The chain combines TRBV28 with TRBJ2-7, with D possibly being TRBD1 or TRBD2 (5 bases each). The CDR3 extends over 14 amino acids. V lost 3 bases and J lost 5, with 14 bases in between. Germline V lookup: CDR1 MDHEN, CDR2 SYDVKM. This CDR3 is CASSFSGTFDEQYF. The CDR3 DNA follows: TGTGCCAGCAGTTTTTCCGGGACCTTCGACGAGCAGTACTTC. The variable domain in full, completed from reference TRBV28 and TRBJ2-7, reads DVKVTQSSRYLVKRTGEKVFLECVQDMDHENMFWYRQDPGLGLRLIYFSYDVKMKEKGDIPEGYSVSREKKERFSLILESASTNQTSMYLCASSFSGTFDEQYFGPGTRLTVT.

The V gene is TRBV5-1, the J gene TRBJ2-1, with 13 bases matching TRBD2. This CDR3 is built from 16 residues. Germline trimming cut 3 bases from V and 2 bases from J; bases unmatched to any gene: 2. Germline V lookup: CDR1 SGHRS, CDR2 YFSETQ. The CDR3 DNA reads TGCGCCAGCAGCTCGGGACTAGCGGGGACCTACAATGAGCAGTTCTTC. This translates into CASSSGLAGTYNEQFF.

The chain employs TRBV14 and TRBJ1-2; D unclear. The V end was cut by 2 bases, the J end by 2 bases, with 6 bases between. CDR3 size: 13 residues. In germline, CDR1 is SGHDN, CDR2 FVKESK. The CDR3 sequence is CASSQRANYGYTF. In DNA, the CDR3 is TGTGCCAGCAGCCAACGAGCCAACTATGGCTACACCTTC. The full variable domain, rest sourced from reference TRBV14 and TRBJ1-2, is EAGVTQFPSHSVIEKGQTVTLRCDPISGHDNLYWYRRVMGKEIKFLLHFVKESKQDESGMPNNRFLAERTGGTYSTLKVQPAELEDSGVYFCASSQRANYGYTFGSGTRLTVV.

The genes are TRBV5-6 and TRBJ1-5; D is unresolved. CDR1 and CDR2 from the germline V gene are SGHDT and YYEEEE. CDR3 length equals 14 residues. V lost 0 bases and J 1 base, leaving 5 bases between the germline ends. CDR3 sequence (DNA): TGTGCCAGCAGCTTGGGGCAGAGCAATCAGCCCCAGCATTTT. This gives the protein CASSLGQSNQPQHF.

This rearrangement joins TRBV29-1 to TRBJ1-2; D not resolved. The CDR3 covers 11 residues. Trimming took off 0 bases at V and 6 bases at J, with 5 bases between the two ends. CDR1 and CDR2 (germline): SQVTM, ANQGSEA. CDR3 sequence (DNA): TGCAGCGTTGAAGATCGGGATGGCTACACCTTC. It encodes CSVEDRDGYTF.

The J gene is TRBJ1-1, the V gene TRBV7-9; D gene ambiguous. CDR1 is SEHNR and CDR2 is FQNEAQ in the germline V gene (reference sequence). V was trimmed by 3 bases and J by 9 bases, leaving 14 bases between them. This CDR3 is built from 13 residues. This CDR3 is CASSLGSGNQAFF. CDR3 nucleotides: TGTGCCAGCAGCTTGGGTTCCGGCAATCAAGCTTTCTTT.

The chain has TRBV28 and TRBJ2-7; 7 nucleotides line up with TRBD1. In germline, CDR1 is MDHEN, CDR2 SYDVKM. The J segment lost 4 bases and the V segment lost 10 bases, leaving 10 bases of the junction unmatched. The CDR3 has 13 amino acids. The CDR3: CATEPGQTYEQYF. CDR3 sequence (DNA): TGTGCCACCGAACCGGGACAGACATACGAGCAGTACTTC. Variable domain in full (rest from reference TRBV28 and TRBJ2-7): DVKVTQSSRYLVKRTGEKVFLECVQDMDHENMFWYRQDPGLGLRLIYFSYDVKMKEKGDIPEGYSVSREKKERFSLILESASTNQTSMYLCATEPGQTYEQYFGPGTRLTVT.

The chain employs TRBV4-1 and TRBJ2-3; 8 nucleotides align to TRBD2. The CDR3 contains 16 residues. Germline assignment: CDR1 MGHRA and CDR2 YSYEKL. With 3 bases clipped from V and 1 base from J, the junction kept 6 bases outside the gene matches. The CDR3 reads CASSHAAGDGTDTQYF. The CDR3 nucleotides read TGCGCCAGCAGCCATGCAGCGGGAGATGGCACAGATACGCAGTATTTT.

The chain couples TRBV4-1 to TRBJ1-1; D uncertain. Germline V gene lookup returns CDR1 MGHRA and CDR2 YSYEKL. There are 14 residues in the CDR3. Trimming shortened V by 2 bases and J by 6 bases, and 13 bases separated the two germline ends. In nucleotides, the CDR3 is TGCGCCAGCAGCCAACCCGCGTGGGGAGCTGAAGCTTTCTTT. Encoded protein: CASSQPAWGAEAFF.

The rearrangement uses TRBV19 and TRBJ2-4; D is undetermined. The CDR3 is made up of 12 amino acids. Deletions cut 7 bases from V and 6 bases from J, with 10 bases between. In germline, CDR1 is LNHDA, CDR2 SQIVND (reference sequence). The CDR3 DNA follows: TGTGCCAGTATCAAGGACGGAAACATTCAGTACTTC. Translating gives CASIKDGNIQYF.

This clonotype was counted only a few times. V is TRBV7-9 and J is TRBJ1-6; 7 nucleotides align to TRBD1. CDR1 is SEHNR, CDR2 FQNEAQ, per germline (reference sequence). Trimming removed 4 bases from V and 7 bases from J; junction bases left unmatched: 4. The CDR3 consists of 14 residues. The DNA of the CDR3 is TGTGCCAGCAGCTCCGGACAGGACAATTCACCCCTCCACTTT. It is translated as CASSSGQDNSPLHF. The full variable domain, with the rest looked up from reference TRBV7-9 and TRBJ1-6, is DTGVSQNPRHKITKRGQNVTFRCDPISEHNRLYWYRQTLGQGPEFLTYFQNEAQLEKSRLLSDRFSAERPKGSFSTLEIQRTEQGDSAMYLCASSSGQDNSPLHFGNGTRLTVT.

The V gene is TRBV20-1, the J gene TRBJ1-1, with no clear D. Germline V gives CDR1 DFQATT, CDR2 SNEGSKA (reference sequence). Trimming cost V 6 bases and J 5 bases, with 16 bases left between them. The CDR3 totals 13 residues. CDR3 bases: TGCAGTGCGTGGGCCACACCGGGGACTGAAGCTTTCTTT. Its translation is CSAWATPGTEAFF.

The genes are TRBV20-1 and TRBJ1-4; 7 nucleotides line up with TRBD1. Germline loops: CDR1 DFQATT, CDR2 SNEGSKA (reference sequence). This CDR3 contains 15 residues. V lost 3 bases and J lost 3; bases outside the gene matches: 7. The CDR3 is CSARSSGTANEKLFF. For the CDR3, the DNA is TGCAGTGCTAGGTCCTCCGGGACAGCTAATGAAAAACTGTTTTTT.

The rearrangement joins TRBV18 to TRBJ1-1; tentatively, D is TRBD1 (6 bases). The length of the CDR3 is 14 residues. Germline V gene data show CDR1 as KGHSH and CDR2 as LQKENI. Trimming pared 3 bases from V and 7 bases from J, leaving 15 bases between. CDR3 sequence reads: CASSPAGAAREAFF. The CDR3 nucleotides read TGTGCCAGCTCACCCGCGGGGGCCGCCCGTGAAGCTTTCTTT.

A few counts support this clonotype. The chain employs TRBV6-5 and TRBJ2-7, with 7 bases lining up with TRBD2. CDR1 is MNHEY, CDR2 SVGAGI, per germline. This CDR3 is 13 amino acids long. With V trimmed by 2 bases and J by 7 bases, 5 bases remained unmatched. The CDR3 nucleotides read TGTGCCAGCAGTTACGAAGGGACTACAGAGCAGTACTTC. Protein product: CASSYEGTTEQYF.